This T cell receptor (beta chain) appears in the sequencing data of a study of technical replicates of blood from several donors (dated by TCRdb to the late 2010s). V sheds 2 bases and J sheds 15 bases, leaving 17 bases between their ends. The germline V gene sets CDR1 to MNHNS and CDR2 to SASEGT. The CDR3 sequence holds 13 residues, the cysteine and phenylalanine included. CDR3 DNA is the only sequence kept; it has 39 bases, read in frame from the first base. Comments on this clone: The antigen this receptor binds is unknown. Base qualities are not recorded, but no much larger clone differs from it by a single base.

Libraries were constructed by the immunoSEQ multiplex PCR assay. TCRdb mirrors the immuneACCESS table, restricted to in-frame sequences. Some clones are absent from its copies; in checked studies, under half trace to an unresolved V gene, and the reason for the others is unknown. Across this sample there are over 50,000 clones, with roughly 86% seen only once. The ten largest clones take up approximately 5% of the sample. This TCR was sampled from a human donor in good health. Some clones in this sample may be carry-over from other donors' samples. This chain joins TRBV6-1 to TRBJ2-1; the D gene remains uncertain. Sequenced material: PBMCs. CDR3 reads: CASSESPGLSPFF. The DNA sequence reads TGTGCCAGCAGTGAAAGCCCAGGCCTTTCCCCGTTCTTC.